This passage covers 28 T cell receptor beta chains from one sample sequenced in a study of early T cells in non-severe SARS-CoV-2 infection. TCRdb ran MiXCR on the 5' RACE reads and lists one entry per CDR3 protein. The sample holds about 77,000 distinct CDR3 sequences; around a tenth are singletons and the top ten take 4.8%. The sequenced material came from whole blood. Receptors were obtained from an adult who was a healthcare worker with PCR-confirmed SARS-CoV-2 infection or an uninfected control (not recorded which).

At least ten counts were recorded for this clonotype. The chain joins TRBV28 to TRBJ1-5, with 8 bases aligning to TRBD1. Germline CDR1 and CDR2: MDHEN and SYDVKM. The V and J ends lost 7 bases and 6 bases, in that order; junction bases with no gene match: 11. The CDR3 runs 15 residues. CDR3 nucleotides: TGTGCCAGCATACCCGGACAGGGTGGAGGTCAGCCCCAGCATTTT. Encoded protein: CASIPGQGGGQPQHF.

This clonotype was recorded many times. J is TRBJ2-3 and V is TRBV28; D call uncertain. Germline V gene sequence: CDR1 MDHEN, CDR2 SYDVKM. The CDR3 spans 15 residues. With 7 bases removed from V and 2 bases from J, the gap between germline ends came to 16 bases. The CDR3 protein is CASNGLSGPTDTQYF. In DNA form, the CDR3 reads TGTGCCAGCAACGGCTTAAGTGGCCCCACAGATACGCAGTATTTT.

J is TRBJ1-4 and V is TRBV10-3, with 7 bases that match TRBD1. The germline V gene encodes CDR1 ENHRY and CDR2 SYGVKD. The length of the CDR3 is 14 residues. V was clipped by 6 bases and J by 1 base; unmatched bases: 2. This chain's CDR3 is CAIRSGGTNEKLFF. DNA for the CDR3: TGTGCCATCAGATCAGGGGGAACTAATGAAAAACTGTTTTTT.

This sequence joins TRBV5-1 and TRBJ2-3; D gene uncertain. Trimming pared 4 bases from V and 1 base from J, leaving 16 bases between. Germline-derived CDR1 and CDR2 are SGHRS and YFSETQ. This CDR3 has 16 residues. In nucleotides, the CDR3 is TGCGCCAGCAGCCTTCGCGCTTCTGGCGGCACAGATACGCAGTATTTT. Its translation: CASSLRASGGTDTQYF.

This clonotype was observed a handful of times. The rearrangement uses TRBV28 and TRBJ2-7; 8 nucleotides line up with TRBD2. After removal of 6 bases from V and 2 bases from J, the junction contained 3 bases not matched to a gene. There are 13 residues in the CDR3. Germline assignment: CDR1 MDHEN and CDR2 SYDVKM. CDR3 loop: CASSGLAPYEQYF. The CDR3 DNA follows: TGTGCCAGCAGCGGACTAGCACCCTACGAGCAGTACTTC.

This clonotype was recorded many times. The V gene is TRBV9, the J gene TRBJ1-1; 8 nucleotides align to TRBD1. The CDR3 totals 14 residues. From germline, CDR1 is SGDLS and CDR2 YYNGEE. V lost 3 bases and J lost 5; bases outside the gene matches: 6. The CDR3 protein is CASSGGQGWTEAFF. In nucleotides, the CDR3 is TGTGCCAGCAGCGGTGGACAGGGATGGACTGAAGCTTTCTTT.

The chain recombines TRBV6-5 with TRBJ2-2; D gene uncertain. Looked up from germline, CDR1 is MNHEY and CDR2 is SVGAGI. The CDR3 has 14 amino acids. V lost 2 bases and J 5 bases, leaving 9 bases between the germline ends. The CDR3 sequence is CASSYAYRTGELFF. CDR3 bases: TGTGCCAGCAGTTACGCCTACAGAACCGGGGAGCTGTTTTTT.

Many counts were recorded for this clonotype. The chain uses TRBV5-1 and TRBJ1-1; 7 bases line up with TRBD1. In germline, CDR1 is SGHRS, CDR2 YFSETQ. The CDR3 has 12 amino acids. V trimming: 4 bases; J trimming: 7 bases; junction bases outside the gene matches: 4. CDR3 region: CASSTQGNEAFF. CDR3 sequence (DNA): TGCGCCAGCAGCACACAGGGGAATGAAGCTTTCTTT.

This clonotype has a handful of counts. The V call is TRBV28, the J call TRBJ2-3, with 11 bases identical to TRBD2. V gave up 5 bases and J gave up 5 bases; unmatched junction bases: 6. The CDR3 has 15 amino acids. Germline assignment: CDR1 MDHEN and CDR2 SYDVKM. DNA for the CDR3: TGTGCCAGCAGTATAAAACTAGCGGGAGTAGATACGCAGTATTTT. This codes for CASSIKLAGVDTQYF.

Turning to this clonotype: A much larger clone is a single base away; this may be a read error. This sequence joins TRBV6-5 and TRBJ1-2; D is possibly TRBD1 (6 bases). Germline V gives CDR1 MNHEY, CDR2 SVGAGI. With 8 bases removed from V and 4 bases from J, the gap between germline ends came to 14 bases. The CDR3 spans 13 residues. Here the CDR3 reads CASGKGGFYGYTF. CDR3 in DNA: TGTGCCAGCGGAAAGGGGGGATTCTATGGCTACACCTTC.

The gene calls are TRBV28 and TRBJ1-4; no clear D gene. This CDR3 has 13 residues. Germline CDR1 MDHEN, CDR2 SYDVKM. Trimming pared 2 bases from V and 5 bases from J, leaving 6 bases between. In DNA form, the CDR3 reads TGTGCCAGCAGTTTAACCATCAATGAAAAACTGTTTTTT. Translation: CASSLTINEKLFF. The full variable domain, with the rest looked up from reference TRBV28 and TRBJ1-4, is DVKVTQSSRYLVKRTGEKVFLECVQDMDHENMFWYRQDPGLGLRLIYFSYDVKMKEKGDIPEGYSVSREKKERFSLILESASTNQTSMYLCASSLTINEKLFFGSGTQLSVL.

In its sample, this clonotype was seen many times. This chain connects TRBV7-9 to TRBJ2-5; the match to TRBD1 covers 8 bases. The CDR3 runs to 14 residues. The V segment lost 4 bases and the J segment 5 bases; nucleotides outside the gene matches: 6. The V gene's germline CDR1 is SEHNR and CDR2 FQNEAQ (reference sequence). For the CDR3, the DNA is TGTGCCAGCAGCTGGGGGACAGGTCAGGAGACCCAGTACTTC. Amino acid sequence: CASSWGTGQETQYF.

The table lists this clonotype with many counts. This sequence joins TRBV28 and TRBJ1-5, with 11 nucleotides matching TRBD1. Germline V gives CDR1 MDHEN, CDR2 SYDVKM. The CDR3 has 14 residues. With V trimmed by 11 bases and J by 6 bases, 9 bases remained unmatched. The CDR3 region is CAGSWDRGSQPQHF. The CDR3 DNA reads TGTGCCGGCTCCTGGGACAGGGGGAGTCAGCCCCAGCATTTT.

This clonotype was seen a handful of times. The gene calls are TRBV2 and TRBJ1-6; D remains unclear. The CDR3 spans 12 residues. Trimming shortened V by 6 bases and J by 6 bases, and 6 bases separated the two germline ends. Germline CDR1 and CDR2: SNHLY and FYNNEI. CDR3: CASRTLNSPLHF. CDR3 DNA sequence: TGTGCCAGCAGGACCCTTAATTCACCCCTCCACTTT.

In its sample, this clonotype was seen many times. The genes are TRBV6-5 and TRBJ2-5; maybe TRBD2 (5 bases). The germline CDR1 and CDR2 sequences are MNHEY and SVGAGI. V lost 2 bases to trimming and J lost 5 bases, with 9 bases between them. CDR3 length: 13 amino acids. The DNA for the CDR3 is TGTGCCAGCAGTTACAGACCGGGGGAGACCCAGTACTTC. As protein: CASSYRPGETQYF.

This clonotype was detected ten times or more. CDR3 sequence (DNA): TGCAGCGTGACTAGGGACGGGGAGACCCAGTACTTC. As protein: CSVTRDGETQYF. V usage is TRBV29-1 and J usage is TRBJ2-5; possibly TRBD2 for D (6 bases). V lost 6 bases and J 5 bases, leaving 13 bases between the germline ends. The CDR3 has 12 residues. Germline V lookup: CDR1 SQVTM, CDR2 ANQGSEA.

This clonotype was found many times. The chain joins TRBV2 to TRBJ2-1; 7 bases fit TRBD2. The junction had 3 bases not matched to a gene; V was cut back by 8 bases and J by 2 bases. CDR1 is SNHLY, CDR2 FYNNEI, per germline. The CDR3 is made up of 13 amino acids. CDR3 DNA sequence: TGTGCCAGCTGCCTAGCGGCCTACAATGAGCAGTTCTTC. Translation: CASCLAAYNEQFF.

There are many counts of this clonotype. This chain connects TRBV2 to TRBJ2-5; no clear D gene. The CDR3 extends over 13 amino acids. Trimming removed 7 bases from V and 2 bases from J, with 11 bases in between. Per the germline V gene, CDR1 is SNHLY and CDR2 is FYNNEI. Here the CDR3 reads CASNPDRQETQYF. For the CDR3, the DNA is TGTGCCAGCAACCCGGACCGGCAAGAGACCCAGTACTTC.

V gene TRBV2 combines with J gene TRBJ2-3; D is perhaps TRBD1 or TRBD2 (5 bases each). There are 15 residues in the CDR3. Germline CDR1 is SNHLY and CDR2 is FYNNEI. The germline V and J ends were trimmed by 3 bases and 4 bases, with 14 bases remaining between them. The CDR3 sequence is CASSEGVIVADTQYF. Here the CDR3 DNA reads TGTGCCAGCAGTGAGGGGGTGATCGTGGCAGATACGCAGTATTTT.

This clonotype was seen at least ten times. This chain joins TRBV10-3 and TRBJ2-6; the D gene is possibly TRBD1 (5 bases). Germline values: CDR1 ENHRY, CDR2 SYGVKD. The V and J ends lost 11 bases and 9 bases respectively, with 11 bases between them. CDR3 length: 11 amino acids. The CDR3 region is CASTVGNVLTF. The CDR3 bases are TGTGCCTCGACAGTGGGCAACGTCCTGACTTTC.

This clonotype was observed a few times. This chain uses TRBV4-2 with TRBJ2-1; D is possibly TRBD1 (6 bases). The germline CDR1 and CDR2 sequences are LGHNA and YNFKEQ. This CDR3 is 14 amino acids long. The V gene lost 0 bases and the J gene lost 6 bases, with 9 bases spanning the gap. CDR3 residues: CASSQEIGGNEQFF. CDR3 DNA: TGTGCCAGCAGCCAAGAGATAGGGGGCAATGAGCAGTTCTTC.

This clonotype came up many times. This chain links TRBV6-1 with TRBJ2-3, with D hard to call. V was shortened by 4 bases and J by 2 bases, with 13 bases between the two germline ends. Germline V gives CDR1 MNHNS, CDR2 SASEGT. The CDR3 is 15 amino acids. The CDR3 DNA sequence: TGTGCCAGCAGTGTTGGTTGGCAGAACACAGATACGCAGTATTTT. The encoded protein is CASSVGWQNTDTQYF.

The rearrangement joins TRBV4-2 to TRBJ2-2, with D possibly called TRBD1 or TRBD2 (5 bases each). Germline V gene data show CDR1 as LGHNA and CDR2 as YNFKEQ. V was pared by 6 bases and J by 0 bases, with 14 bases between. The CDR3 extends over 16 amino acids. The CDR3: CASSRRGETNTGELFF. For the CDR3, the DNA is TGTGCCAGCAGTCGCCGGGGCGAAACGAACACCGGGGAGCTGTTTTTT.

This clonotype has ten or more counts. The CDR3 loop is CASSLRNEQYF. For the CDR3, the DNA is TGTGCCAGCAGTTTGAGGAACGAGCAGTACTTC. The chain couples TRBV28 to TRBJ2-7; D call uncertain. Trimming shortened V by 3 bases and J by 5 bases, and 5 bases separated the two germline ends. This CDR3 is built from 11 residues. The germline V gene has CDR1 MDHEN and CDR2 SYDVKM.

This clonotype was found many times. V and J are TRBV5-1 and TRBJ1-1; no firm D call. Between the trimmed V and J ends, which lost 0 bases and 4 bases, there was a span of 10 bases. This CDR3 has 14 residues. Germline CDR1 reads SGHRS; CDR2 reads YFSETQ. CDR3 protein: CASSLADGFTEAFF. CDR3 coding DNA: TGCGCCAGCAGCTTGGCCGACGGATTCACTGAAGCTTTCTTT.

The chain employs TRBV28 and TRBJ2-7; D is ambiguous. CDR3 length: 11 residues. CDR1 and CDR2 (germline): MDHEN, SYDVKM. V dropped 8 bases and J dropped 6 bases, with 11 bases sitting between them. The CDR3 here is CASGRNLEQYF. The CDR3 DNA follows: TGTGCCAGCGGCCGTAACCTCGAGCAGTACTTC. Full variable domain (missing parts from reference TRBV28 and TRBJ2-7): DVKVTQSSRYLVKRTGEKVFLECVQDMDHENMFWYRQDPGLGLRLIYFSYDVKMKEKGDIPEGYSVSREKKERFSLILESASTNQTSMYLCASGRNLEQYFGPGTRLTVT.

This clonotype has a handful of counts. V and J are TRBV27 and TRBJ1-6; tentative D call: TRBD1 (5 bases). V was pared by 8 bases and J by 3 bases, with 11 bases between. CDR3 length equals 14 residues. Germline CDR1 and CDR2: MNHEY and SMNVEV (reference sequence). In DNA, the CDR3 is TGTGCCAGCGGCTGGGGGAACTATAATTCACCCCTCCACTTT. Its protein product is CASGWGNYNSPLHF.

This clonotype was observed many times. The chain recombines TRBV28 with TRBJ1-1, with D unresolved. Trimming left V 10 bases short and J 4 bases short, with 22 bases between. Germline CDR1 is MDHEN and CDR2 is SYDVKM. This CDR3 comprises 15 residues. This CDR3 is CATRRGETTSTEAFF. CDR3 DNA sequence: TGTGCCACCCGCAGAGGAGAGACCACTAGCACTGAAGCTTTCTTT.